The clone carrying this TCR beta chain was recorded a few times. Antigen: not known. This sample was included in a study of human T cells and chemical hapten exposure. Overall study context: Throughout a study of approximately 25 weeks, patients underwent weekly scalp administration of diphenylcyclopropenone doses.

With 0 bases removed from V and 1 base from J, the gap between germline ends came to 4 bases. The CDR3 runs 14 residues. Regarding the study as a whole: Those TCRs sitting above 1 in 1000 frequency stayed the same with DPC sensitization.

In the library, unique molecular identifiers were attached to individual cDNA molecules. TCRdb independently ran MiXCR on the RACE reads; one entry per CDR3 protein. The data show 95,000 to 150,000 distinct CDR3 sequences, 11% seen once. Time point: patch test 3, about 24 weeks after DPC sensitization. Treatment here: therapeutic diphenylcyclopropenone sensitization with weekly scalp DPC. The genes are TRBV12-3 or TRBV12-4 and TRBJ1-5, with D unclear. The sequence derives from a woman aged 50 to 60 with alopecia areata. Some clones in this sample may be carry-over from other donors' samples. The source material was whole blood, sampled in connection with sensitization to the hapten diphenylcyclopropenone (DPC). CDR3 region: CASSLALSNQPQHF. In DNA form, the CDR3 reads TGTGCCAGCAGTTTAGCGCTAAGCAATCAGCCCCAGCATTTT.